This is a list of T cell receptor beta chains from one sample in a study of T cells in Graves' hyperthyroidism and ophthalmopathy. MiXCR, run by TCRdb on the multiplex PCR reads, gives a single entry per CDR3 protein. Found here are approximately 700,000 distinct CDR3 sequences, 45% of them singletons; the top ten hold less than 9%. Sequencing was carried out using peripheral blood or thyroid tissue (not recorded which). These receptors came from an adult man with Graves' disease, either hyperthyroidism or ophthalmopathy (not recorded which). Both conserved end residues are part of each CDR3.

j_gene | v_gene | CDR3aa
TRBJ1-2 | TRBV5-8 | CASSLGYDGYTF
TRBJ2-7 | TRBV20-1 | CSARSSYEQYF
TRBJ1-1 | TRBV25-1 | CARDYRVRNTEAFF
TRBJ1-6 | TRBV29-1 | CSVGATGPSSPLHF
TRBJ1-1 | TRBV11-2 | CASSPLPLQGNTEAFF
TRBJ1-2 | TRBV25-1 | CASSEYMKEAGGNAYGYTF
TRBJ2-5 | TRBV2 | CASSSDRGLQETQYF
TRBJ1-1 | TRBV29-1 | CSVDRTEAFF
TRBJ1-6 | TRBV2 | CASRGAQGAPPLHF
TRBJ1-5 | TRBV2 | CASSELAGRSQPQHF
TRBJ2-5 | TRBV7-6 | CASSRAGTSGRRQETQYF
TRBJ2-3 | TRBV20-1 | CSALLAGVTDTQYF
TRBJ2-5 | TRBV20-1 | CSGARDFRGEETQYF
TRBJ1-6 | TRBV9 | CASSPNPGQYNSPLHF
TRBJ1-1 | TRBV20-1 | CSAWDRQDTEAFF
TRBJ2-7 | TRBV7-2 | CASSLLALGVYEQYF
TRBJ2-5 | TRBV15 | CATSSHRGETQYF
TRBJ1-4 | TRBV7-9 | CASSSPDRGEKLFF
TRBJ1-2 | TRBV6-5 | CASSFFTGGGGYTF
TRBJ2-2 | TRBV2 | CASSLGPPGLAGPANTGELFF
TRBJ1-3 | TRBV20-1 | CSARQELAGNTIYF
TRBJ2-5 | TRBV15 | CATSRDRAGTGETQYF
TRBJ1-5 | TRBV24-1 | CATSTPGPFPDQPQHF
TRBJ2-7 | TRBV7-9 | CASSQDDQPYYEQYF